The sequence of this T cell receptor beta chain was determined in a study of T cell changes during pregnancy in multiple sclerosis. Libraries were prepared by immunoSEQ multiplex PCR; TCRdb keeps only in-frame clonotypes and omits some of them. The sample yields about 100,000 clones, 92% seen once. Germline assignment: CDR1 MNHEY and CDR2 SVGAGI. The length of the CDR3 is 15 residues. Germline trimming cut 0 bases from V and 7 bases from J; bases unmatched to any gene: 6. This receptor was obtained from a female donor with multiple sclerosis, enrolled in a pregnancy study. The sample was peripheral blood, taken after pregnancy. The chain combines TRBV6-5 with TRBJ1-2, with TRBD1 matching 9 bases. For the CDR3, the DNA is TGTGCCAGCAGTTACTCCTCCGACAGGGGGGTTGGCTACACCTTC. Its translation: CASSYSSDRGVGYTF.